The T cell receptor beta chain described here comes from a study of early T cells in non-severe SARS-CoV-2 infection. At the level of the study: The authors sequenced bulk RNA from unsorted whole blood, leaving chains unpaired.

Germline CDR1 is ENHRY and CDR2 is SYGVKD. Trimming left V 6 bases short and J 7 bases short, with 16 bases between. This CDR3 is 14 amino acids long. This clonotype has at least ten counts. One entry per CDR3 protein, called by TCRdb with MiXCR from the 5' RACE reads. The sample holds some 82,000 distinct CDR3 sequences, less than 15% seen once. The material was whole blood, obtained at baseline. The chain carries TRBV10-3 and TRBJ2-1; maybe TRBD1 (6 bases). The sequence derives from an adult who was a healthcare worker with PCR-confirmed SARS-CoV-2 infection or an uninfected control (not recorded which). CDR3 in DNA: TGTGCCATCAGGGACAGTGGCGTTCTAAATGAGCAGTTCTTC. This gives the protein CAIRDSGVLNEQFF.